This is a list of T cell receptor beta chains from one sample in a study of draining lymph node invasion in breast cancer. TCRdb passed the bulk RNA-seq reads through MiXCR, listing each CDR3 protein once. The sample has 2,500 to 3,500 distinct CDR3 sequences, less than 55% seen once. The sequencing input was sorted memory Tregs from a lymph node. These receptor sequences come from a female donor with luminal breast cancer. The CDR3 runs from the conserved cysteine through the conserved F or W. The order of the fields is CDR3 length, clone size, D gene, V gene, J gene, CDR3 DNA, CDR3 protein. A D gene is named only where the DNA matches it firmly. Part of the rows lack a size; the others show once, few, many or a class for expanded clones.

len: 14; abundance: -; d_gene: -; v_gene: TRBV27; j_gene: TRBJ1-5; CDR3nt: TGTGCCAGCAGTTTAAGCCGAAGCAATCAGCCCCAGCATTTT; CDR3aa: CASSLSRSNQPQHF
len: 14; abundance: -; d_gene: -; v_gene: TRBV27; j_gene: TRBJ2-4; CDR3nt: TGTGCCAGCAGTTTATTCCAGGGTGTAGGGATTCAGTACTTC; CDR3aa: CASSLFQGVGIQYF
len: 15; abundance: -; d_gene: -; v_gene: TRBV5-1; j_gene: TRBJ1-5; CDR3nt: TGCGCCAGCAGCTTAACTCCGGCTGGAGATCAGCCCCAGCATTTT; CDR3aa: CASSLTPAGDQPQHF
len: 13; abundance: -; d_gene: -; v_gene: TRBV6-1; j_gene: TRBJ2-7; CDR3nt: TGTGCCAGCAGGAACCCAGGGGCGGACGAGCAGTACTTC; CDR3aa: CASRNPGADEQYF
len: 14; abundance: -; d_gene: -; v_gene: TRBV10-3; j_gene: TRBJ2-5; CDR3nt: TGTGCCATCAGTGAGACCGGGCCGCAAGAGACCCAGTACTTC; CDR3aa: CAISETGPQETQYF
len: 15; abundance: -; d_gene: TRBD2; v_gene: TRBV7-9; j_gene: TRBJ2-2; CDR3nt: TGTGCCAGTTTCTATAGCGGGAGTGGCACCGGGGAGCTGTTTTTT; CDR3aa: CASFYSGSGTGELFF
len: 17; abundance: -; d_gene: -; v_gene: TRBV7-1; j_gene: TRBJ2-6; CDR3nt: TGTGCCAGCAGCTCGGGACCGCTTAGCTCTGGGGCCAACGTCCTGACTTTC; CDR3aa: CASSSGPLSSGANVLTF
len: 12; abundance: -; d_gene: TRBD1; v_gene: TRBV14; j_gene: TRBJ2-7; CDR3nt: TGTGCCAGCGGGACAGGGGCCGCCGAGCAGTACTTC; CDR3aa: CASGTGAAEQYF
len: 15; abundance: -; d_gene: -; v_gene: TRBV4-3; j_gene: TRBJ2-3; CDR3nt: TGCGCCAGCAGCCAAGATCAGGTGGGGGCGGATACGCAGTATTTT; CDR3aa: CASSQDQVGADTQYF
len: 14; abundance: few; d_gene: TRBD1; v_gene: TRBV5-1; j_gene: TRBJ1-1; CDR3nt: TGCGCCAGCAGCACGGGACAGGAGAACACTGAAGCTTTCTTT; CDR3aa: CASSTGQENTEAFF
len: 13; abundance: -; d_gene: -; v_gene: TRBV7-2; j_gene: TRBJ1-2; CDR3nt: TGTGCCAGCAGCTTACAGGCGCTTGGGGGCTACACCTTC; CDR3aa: CASSLQALGGYTF
len: 18; abundance: -; d_gene: TRBD2; v_gene: TRBV4-1; j_gene: TRBJ2-3; CDR3nt: TGCGCCAGCAGCCAAGAGAAGCGGGGGCGAGTCGGCACAGATACGCAGTATTTT; CDR3aa: CASSQEKRGRVGTDTQYF
len: 14; abundance: -; d_gene: -; v_gene: TRBV20-1; j_gene: TRBJ1-5; CDR3nt: TGCAGTGCTACCACCGTGACAGGTTTTCAGCCCCAGCATTTT; CDR3aa: CSATTVTGFQPQHF
len: 15; abundance: -; d_gene: -; v_gene: TRBV3-1; j_gene: TRBJ2-7; CDR3nt: TGTGCCAGCAGCTACGAGGGCAGGTTAGAGAGAGTGCAGTACTTC; CDR3aa: CASSYEGRLERVQYF
len: 13; abundance: -; d_gene: -; v_gene: TRBV20-1; j_gene: TRBJ1-5; CDR3nt: TGCAGTGCGACGGACGGCCGCAATCAGCCCCAGCATTTT; CDR3aa: CSATDGRNQPQHF